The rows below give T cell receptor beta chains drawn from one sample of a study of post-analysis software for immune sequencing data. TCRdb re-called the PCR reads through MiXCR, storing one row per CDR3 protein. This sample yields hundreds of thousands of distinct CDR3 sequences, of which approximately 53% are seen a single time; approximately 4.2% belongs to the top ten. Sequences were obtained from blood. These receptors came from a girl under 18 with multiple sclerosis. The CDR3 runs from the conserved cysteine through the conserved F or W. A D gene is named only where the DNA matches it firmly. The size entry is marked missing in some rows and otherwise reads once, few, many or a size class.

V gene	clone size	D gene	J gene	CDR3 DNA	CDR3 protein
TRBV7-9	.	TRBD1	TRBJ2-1	TGTGCCAGCAGACCCGGGACAGGCCGTTACAATGAGCAGTTCTTC	CASRPGTGRYNEQFF
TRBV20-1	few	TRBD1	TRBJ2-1	TGCAGTGCTCACCGGGACAGGGCCGAGCAGTTCTTC	CSAHRDRAEQFF
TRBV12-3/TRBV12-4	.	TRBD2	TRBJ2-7	TGTGCCAGCAGTATGGGACTAGCGGGGGCCTCAGGGGAGCAGTACTTC	CASSMGLAGASGEQYF
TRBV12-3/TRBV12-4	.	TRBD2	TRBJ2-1	TGTGCCAGCAGTTTGACTGGGACTAGCGACAATGAGCAGTTCTTC	CASSLTGTSDNEQFF
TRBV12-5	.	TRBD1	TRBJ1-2	TGTGCTAGTGGTTTGGACAGGGGATGGGGCTATGGCTACACCTTC	CASGLDRGWGYGYTF
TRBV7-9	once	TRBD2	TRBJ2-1	TGTGCCAGCAGCCCGGAGGGTCTAGCGGGAGGTGAGCAGTTCTTC	CASSPEGLAGGEQFF
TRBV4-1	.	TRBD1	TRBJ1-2	TGCGCCAGCAGCCAACCCCGTCTGGACAGGAACTATGGCTACACCTTC	CASSQPRLDRNYGYTF
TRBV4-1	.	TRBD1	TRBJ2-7	TGCGCCAGCAGCCAAATGACAGGGGGCGGACACTCCTACGAGCAGTACTTC	CASSQMTGGGHSYEQYF
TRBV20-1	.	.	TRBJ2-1	TGCAGTGCTAGGAGCCGATACAATGAGCAGTTCTTC	CSARSRYNEQFF
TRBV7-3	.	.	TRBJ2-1	TGTGCCAGCAGCTTAAAGGGAACGGAGCAGTTCTTC	CASSLKGTEQFF
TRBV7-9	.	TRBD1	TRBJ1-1	TGTGCCAGCAGCCGGGACAGGGCCACTGAAGCTTTCTTT	CASSRDRATEAFF
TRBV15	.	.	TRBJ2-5	TGTGCCACCAGCAGAGTGACCAGGGCAGGGGATAGTCGGGAGACCCAGTACTTC	CATSRVTRAGDSRETQYF
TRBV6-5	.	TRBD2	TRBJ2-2	TGTGCCAGCAGTTACCGACAGGGACTAGCGACGAAGAACACCGGGGAGCTGTTTTTT	CASSYRQGLATKNTGELFF
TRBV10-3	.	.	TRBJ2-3	TGTGCCATCAGTGGTGGGGGCCGGGAAGGCACAGATACGCAGTATTTT	CAISGGGREGTDTQYF
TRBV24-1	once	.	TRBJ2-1	TGTGCCACCAGTGATTTGGGACGCGCGGAGCAGTTCTTC	CATSDLGRAEQFF
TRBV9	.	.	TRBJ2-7	TGTGCCAGCAGCGTAGACCCCGGGACCTTATCCTACGAGCAGTACTTC	CASSVDPGTLSYEQYF
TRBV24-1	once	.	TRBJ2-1	TGTGCCACCAGTGATCCCCAGGGTGGGGCGAGGGACAATGAGCAGTTCTTC	CATSDPQGGARDNEQFF
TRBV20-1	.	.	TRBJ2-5	TGCAGTGCCTTCGGAGGGGGAGTCTTTCGATCGGAGACCCAGTACTTC	CSAFGGGVFRSETQYF
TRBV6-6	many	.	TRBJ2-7	TGTGCCAGCAGTTACTCCTCCTACGAGCAGTACTTC	CASSYSSYEQYF
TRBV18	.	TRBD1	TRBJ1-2	TGTGCCAGCTCACCTTGGACAGGGTTTGACTATGGCTACACCTTC	CASSPWTGFDYGYTF
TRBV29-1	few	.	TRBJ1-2	TGCAGCGCGGAACGTGGCCCCCTCTATGGCTACACCTTC	CSAERGPLYGYTF
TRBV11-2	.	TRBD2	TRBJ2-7	TGTGCCAGCAGCCGGGAGGGAGGGGTAGCACCCTACGAGCAGTACTTC	CASSREGGVAPYEQYF
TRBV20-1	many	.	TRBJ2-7	TGCAGTGCCGCCCCTTTGGACGAGCAGTACTTC	CSAAPLDEQYF
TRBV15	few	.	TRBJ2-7	TGTGCCACCAGCAGAGTCGGGGGGACATCCTACGAGCAGTACTTC	CATSRVGGTSYEQYF
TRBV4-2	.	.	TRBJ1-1	TGTGCCAGCAGCCAAGGGTTATGGTTAGGTGAAGCTTTCTTT	CASSQGLWLGEAFF
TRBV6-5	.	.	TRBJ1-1	TGTGCCAGCAGTTATTCCAGGGCGAACACTGAAGCTTTCTTT	CASSYSRANTEAFF
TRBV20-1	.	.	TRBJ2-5	TGCAGTGCTCTCCCCGGCCAAGAGACCCAGTACTTC	CSALPGQETQYF
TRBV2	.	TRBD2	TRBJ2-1	TGTGCCAGCAGCGAGATAGCGGGAGCTGGGGATGAGCAGTTCTTC	CASSEIAGAGDEQFF
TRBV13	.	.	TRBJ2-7	TGTGCCAGCAGCTTAGGCGCGGGGACTGGACGGGAGCAGTACTTC	CASSLGAGTGREQYF
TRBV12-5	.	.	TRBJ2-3	TGTGCTAGTGGTTTGCCAGCCAAACGAGATACGCAGTATTTT	CASGLPAKRDTQYF
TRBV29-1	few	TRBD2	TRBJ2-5	TGCAGCGTTGAAGATCGAGGGGAGGGGGAGACCCAGTACTTC	CSVEDRGEGETQYF
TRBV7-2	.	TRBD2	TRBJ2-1	TGTGCCAGCAGCTTCGCGGCCCTAGCGGGGTACAATGAGCAGTTCTTC	CASSFAALAGYNEQFF
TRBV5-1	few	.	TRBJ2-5	TGCGCCAGCAGCTTGGGGACGGAGCTCCAAGAGACCCAGTACTTC	CASSLGTELQETQYF
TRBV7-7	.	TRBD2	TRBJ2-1	TGTGCTAGCAGCTCAGGACTAGCGGGAGGGCCTCTCGATGAGCAGTTCTTC	CASSSGLAGGPLDEQFF
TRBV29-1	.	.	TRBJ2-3	TGCAGCGTTGGTAGCGGTAGCACAGATACGCAGTATTTT	CSVGSGSTDTQYF
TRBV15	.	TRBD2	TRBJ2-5	TGTGCCACCAGCAGGAAAATAGCGGGAGGGCAAGAGACCCAGTACTTC	CATSRKIAGGQETQYF
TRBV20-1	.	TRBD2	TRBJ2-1	TGCAGTGCTAGTATCCTAGCGGGGGGGATGTTCTTC	CSASILAGGMFF
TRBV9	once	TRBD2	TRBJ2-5	TGTGCCAGCAGCGTAGGAGGTAGCGGGGGGTTTCAAGAGACCCAGTACTTC	CASSVGGSGGFQETQYF
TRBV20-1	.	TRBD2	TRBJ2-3	TGCAGTGCTAGCCCCCTAGCGGGCAGCACAGATACGCAGTATTTT	CSASPLAGSTDTQYF
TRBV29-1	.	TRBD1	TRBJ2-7	TGCAGCGCCGCGCCGGGACAGGGGGCTTCCGAGCAGTACTTC	CSAAPGQGASEQYF
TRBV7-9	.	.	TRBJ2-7	TGTGCCAGCAGCCCAATCGACAGGATAGGGGCCTACGAGCAGTACTTC	CASSPIDRIGAYEQYF
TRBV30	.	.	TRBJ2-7	TGTGCCTGGAGTTACGGGGTAGGCTACGAGCAGTACTTC	CAWSYGVGYEQYF
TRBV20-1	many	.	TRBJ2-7	TGCAGTGCTAGAGGAAGGGGGGTTTACGAGCAGTACTTC	CSARGRGVYEQYF
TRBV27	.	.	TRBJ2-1	TGTGCCAGCTACCAGGTCAATGGGCAGTTCTTC	CASYQVNGQFF
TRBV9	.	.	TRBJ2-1	TGTGCCAGCAGCGTAGGTGAAGGGAGACCCAATGAGCAGTTCTTC	CASSVGEGRPNEQFF